This paragraph covers one T cell receptor (beta chain) sequence. Assay used: immunoSEQ multiplex PCR; TCRdb lists only in-frame clones, some missing. The repertoire holds approximately 88,000 clones, with nearly 95% as singletons. The sample is drawn from a study of T cell changes during pregnancy in multiple sclerosis. CDR1 is LNHNV and CDR2 is YYDKDF in the germline V gene (reference sequence). The CDR3 extends over 14 amino acids. Trimming removed 0 bases from V and 3 bases from J, with 9 bases in between. The sequence was obtained from a female donor with multiple sclerosis, enrolled in a pregnancy study. The input for sequencing was peripheral blood, taken in the second trimester of pregnancy. The rearrangement uses TRBV15 and TRBJ2-7, with a tentative D call TRBD2 (5 bases). The CDR3 DNA reads TGTGCCACCAGCAGAGATCTTGGAGGCTACGAGCAGTACTTC. Translated, it gives CATSRDLGGYEQYF.